This TCR beta chain was identified during a study of blood T cell repertoires in COVID-19. As for the study in general: Nucleic acid was either cDNA or gDNA, and it came from T cells, B-cell-depleted T cells, or PBMCs.

Germline CDR1 reads SGHDN; CDR2 reads FVKESK. The CDR3 has 17 amino acids. J lost 7 bases, V lost 4 bases, and 10 bases had no gene match. Authors' methods: Scientists estimated how many nucleated cells there were by amplifying reference gene primers. Sequenced by immunoSEQ multiplex PCR; TCRdb stores in-frame clones only, minus some. D and trimming come from the DNA, and the V and J calls and clone size come from that table. The table includes roughly 340,000 clones, about 89% detected once. One Seattle source followed patients from active infection through their disease course. The sequence derives from a woman younger than 45 with COVID-19, enrolled during active disease. The chain joins TRBV14 to TRBJ2-2; TRBD2 aligns across 12 bases. Sequencing input: peripheral blood. The chain's CDR3 is CASSRKLAGGFGGELFF. The CDR3 region has the DNA TGTGCCAGCAGCCGCAAACTAGCGGGAGGTTTCGGCGGGGAGCTGTTTTTT.